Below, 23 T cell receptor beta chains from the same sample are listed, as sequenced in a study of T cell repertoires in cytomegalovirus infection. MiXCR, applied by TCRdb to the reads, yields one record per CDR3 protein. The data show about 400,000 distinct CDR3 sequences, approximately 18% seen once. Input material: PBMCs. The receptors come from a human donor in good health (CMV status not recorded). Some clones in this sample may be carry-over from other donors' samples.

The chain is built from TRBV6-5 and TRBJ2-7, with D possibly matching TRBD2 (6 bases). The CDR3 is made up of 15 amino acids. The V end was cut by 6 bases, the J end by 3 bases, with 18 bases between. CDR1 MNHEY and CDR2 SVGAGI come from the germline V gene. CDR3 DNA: TGTGCCAGCAGCCCACTGAAGGGAGGTGGCTACGAGCAGTACTTC. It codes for CASSPLKGGGYEQYF.

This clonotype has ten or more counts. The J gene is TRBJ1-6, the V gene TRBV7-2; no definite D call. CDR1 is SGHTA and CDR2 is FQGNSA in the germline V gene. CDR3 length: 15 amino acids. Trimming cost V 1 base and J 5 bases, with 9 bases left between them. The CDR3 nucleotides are TGTGCCAGCAGCTTAGTCCAGAGAAATAATTCACCCCTCCACTTT. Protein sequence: CASSLVQRNNSPLHF.

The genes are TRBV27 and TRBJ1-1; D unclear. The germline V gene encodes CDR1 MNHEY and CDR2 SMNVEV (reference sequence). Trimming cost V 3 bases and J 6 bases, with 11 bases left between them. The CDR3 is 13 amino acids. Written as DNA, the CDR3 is TGTGCCAGCAGTTTCTCGGTAGTAGCTGAAGCTTTCTTT. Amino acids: CASSFSVVAEAFF.

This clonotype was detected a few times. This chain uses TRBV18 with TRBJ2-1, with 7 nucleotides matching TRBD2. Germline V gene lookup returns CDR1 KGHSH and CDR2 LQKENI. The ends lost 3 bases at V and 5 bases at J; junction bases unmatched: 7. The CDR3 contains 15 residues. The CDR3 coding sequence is TGTGCCAGCTCACCCAGCTCGGGACTACACAATGAGCAGTTCTTC. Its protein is CASSPSSGLHNEQFF.

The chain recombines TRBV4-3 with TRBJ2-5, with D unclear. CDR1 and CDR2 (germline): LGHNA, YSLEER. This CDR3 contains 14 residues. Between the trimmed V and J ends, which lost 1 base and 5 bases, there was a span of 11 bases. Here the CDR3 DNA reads TGCGCCAGCAGCCAAGTGTTGCAGTCGGAGACCCAGTACTTC. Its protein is CASSQVLQSETQYF.

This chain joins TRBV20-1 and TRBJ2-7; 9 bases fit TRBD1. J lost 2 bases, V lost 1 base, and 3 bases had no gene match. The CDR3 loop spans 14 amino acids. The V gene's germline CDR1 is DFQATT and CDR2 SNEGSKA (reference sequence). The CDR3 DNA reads TGCAGTGCTAGAGGCGGGACAGGGACCTACGAGCAGTACTTC. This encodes CSARGGTGTYEQYF.

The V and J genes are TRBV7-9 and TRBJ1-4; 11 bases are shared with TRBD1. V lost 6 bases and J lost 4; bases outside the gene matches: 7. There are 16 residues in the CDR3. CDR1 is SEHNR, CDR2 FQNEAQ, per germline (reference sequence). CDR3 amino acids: CASSHRDRGFNEKLFF. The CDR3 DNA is TGTGCCAGCAGTCACCGGGACAGGGGGTTTAATGAAAAACTGTTTTTT.

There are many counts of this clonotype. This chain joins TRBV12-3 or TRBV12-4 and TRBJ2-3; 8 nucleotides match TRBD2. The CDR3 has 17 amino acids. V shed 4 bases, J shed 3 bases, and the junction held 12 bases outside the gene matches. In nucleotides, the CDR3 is TGTGCCAGCAGTTCTTTGTCCCCGGGGGGGTATACAGATACGCAGTATTTT. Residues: CASSSLSPGGYTDTQYF.

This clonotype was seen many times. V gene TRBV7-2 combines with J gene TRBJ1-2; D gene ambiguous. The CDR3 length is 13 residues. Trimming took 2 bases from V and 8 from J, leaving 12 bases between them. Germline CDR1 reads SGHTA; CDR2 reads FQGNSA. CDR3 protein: CASSLISGGGYTF. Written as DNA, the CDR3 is TGTGCCAGCAGCTTAATCTCCGGCGGCGGCTACACCTTC.

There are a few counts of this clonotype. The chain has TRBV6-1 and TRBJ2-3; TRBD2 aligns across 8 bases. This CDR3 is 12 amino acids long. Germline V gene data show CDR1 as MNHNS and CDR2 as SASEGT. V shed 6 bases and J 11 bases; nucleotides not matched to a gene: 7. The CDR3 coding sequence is TGTGCCAGCAGGGAGGGGCTAGCGGGGCAGTATTTT. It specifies CASREGLAGQYF.

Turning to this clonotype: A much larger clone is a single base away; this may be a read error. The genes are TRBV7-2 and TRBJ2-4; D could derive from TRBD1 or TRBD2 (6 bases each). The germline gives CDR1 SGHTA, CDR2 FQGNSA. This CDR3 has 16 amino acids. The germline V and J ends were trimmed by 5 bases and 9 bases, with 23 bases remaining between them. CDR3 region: CASSLTRTDLGGIQYF. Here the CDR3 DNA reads TGTGCCAGCAGCCTAACAAGGACAGACCTGGGGGGCATTCAGTACTTC.

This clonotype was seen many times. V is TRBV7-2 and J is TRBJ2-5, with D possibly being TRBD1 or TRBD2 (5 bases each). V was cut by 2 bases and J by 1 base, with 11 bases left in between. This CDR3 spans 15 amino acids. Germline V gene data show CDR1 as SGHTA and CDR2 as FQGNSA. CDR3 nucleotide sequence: TGTGCCAGCAGCTTAAGGATCGGGACCCAAGAGACCCAGTACTTC. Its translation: CASSLRIGTQETQYF.

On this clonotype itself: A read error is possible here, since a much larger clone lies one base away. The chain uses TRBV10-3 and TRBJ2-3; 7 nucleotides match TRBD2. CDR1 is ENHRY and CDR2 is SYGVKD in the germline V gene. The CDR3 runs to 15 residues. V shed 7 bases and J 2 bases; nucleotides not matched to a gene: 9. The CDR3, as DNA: TGTGCCATCAAACCTAGCGGCTCTACCACAGATACGCAGTATTTT. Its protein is CAIKPSGSTTDTQYF.

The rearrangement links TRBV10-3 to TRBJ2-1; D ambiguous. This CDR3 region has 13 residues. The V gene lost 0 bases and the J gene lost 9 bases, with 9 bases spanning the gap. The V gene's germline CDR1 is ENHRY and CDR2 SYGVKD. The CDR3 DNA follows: TGTGCCATCAGTGAGTCGATACTTTTTGAGCAGTTCTTC. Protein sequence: CAISESILFEQFF.

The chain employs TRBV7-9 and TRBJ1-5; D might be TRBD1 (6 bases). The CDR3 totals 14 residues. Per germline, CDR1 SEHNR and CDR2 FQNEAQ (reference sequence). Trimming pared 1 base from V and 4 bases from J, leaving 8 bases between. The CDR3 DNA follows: TGTGCCAGCAGCTTAGTGGACAGTAATCAGCCCCAGCATTTT. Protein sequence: CASSLVDSNQPQHF.

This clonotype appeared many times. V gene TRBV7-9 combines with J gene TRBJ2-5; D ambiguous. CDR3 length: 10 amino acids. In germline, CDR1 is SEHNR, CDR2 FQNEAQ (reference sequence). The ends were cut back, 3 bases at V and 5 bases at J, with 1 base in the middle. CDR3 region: CASSFETQYF. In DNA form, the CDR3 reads TGTGCCAGCAGCTTTGAGACCCAGTACTTC. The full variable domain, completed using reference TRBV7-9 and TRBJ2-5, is DTGVSQNPRHKITKRGQNVTFRCDPISEHNRLYWYRQTLGQGPEFLTYFQNEAQLEKSRLLSDRFSAERPKGSFSTLEIQRTEQGDSAMYLCASSFETQYFGPGTRLLVL.

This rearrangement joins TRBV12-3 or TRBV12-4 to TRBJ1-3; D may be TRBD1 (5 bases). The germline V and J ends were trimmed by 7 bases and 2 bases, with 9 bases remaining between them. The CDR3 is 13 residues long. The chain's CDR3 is CASNTGTGNTIYF. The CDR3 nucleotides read TGTGCCAGCAACACAGGAACTGGAAACACCATATATTTT.

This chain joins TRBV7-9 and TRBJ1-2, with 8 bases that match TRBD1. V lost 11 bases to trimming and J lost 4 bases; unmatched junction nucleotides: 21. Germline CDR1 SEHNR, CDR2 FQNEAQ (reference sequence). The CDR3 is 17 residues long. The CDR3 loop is CAVEAGDRYQWVYGYTF. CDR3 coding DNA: TGTGCCGTTGAAGCCGGGGACAGGTATCAGTGGGTCTATGGCTACACCTTC.

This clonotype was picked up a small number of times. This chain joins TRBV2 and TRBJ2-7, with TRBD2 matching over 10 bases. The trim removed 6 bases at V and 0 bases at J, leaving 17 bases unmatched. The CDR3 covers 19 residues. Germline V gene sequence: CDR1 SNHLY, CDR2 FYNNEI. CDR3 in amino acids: CASRPGLAATHWSSYEQYF. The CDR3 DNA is TGTGCCAGCAGACCCGGACTAGCGGCCACACACTGGAGCTCCTACGAGCAGTACTTC.

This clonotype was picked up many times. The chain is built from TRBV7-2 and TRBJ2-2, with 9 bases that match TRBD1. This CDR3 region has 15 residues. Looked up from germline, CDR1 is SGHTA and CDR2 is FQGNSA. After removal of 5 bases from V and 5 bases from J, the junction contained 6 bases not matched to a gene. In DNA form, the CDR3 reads TGTGCCAGCAGCCCGGGGACAGGGTGGACCGGGGAGCTGTTTTTT. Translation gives CASSPGTGWTGELFF.

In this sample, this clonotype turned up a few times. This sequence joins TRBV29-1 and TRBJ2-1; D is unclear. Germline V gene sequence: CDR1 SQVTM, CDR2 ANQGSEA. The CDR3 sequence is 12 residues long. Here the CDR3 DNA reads TGCACCGGCAGGCGAGCGTCGAATGAGCAGTTCTTC. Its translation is CTGRRASNEQFF.

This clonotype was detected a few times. CDR3 loop: CASSPNGQGVNYGYTF. Here the CDR3 DNA reads TGTGCCAGCTCACCAAACGGACAGGGGGTTAACTATGGCTACACCTTC. This sequence joins TRBV18 and TRBJ1-2; TRBD1 aligns across 10 bases. Germline CDR1 and CDR2: KGHSH and LQKENI. V lost 2 bases, J lost 1 base, and 4 bases stayed unmatched. The CDR3 runs 16 residues.

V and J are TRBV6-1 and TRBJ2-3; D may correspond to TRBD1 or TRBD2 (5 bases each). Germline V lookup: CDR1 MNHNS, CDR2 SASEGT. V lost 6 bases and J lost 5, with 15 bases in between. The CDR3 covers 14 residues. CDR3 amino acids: CASRHRGVRDTQYF. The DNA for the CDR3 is TGTGCCAGCAGACACCGGGGCGTGAGAGATACGCAGTATTTT.